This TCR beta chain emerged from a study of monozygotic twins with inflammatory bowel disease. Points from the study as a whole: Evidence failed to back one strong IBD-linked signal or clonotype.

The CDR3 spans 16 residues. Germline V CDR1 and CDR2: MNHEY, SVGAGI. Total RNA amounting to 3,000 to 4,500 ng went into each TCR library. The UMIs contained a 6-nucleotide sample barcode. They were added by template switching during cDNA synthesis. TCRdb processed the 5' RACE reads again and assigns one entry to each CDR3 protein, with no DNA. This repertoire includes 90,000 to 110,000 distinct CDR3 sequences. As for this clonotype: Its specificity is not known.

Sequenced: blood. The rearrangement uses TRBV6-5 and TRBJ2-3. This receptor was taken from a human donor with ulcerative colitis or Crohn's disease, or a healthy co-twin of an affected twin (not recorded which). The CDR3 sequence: CASSYYSYSSTDTQYF.